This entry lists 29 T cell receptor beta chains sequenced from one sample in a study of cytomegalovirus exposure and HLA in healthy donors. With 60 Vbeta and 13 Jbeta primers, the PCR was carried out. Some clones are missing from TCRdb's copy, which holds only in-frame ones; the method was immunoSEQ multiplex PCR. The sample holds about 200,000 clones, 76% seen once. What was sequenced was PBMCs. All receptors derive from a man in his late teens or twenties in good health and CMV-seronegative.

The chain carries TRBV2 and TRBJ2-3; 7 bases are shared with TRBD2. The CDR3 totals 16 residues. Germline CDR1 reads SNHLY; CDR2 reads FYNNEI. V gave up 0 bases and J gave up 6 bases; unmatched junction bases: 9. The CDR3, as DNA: TGTGCCAGCAGTGAAGCCTCTTGGGGGGGTCGTGATACGCAGTATTTT. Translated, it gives CASSEASWGGRDTQYF.

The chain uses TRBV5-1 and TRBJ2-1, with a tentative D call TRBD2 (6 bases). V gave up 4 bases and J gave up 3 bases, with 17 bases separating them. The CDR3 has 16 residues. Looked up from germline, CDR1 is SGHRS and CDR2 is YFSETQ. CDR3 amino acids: CASSQSGDPFYNEQFF. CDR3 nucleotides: TGCGCCAGCAGCCAATCGGGAGACCCCTTCTACAATGAGCAGTTCTTC.

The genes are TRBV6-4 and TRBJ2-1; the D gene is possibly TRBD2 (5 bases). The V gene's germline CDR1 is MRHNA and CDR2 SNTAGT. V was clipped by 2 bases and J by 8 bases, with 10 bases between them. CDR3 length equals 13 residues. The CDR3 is CASSDEGADEQFF. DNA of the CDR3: TGTGCCAGCAGTGACGAGGGAGCGGATGAGCAGTTCTTC.

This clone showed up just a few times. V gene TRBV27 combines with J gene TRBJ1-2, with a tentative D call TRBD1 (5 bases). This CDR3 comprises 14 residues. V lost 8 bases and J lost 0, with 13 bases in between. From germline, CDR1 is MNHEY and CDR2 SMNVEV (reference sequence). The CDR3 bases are TGTGCCAGCGGGCTTGGGGGGGCTAACTATGGCTACACCTTC. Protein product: CASGLGGANYGYTF.

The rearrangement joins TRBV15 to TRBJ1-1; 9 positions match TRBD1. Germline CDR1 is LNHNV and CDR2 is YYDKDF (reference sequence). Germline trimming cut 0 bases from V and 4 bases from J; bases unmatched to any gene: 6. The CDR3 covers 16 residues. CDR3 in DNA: TGTGCCACCAGCAGAGATGGGACAGGGCGTAGCACTGAAGCTTTCTTT. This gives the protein CATSRDGTGRSTEAFF.

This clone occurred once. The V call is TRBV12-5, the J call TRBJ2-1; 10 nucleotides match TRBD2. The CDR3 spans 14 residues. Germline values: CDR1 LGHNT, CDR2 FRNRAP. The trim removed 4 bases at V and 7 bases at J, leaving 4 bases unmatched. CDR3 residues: CASGSGTSVNEQFF. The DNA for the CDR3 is TGTGCTAGTGGTTCCGGGACTAGCGTTAATGAGCAGTTCTTC. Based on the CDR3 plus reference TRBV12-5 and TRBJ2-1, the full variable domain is DARVTQTPRHKVTEMGQEVTMRCQPILGHNTVFWYRQTMMQGLELLAYFRNRAPLDDSGMPKDRFSAEMPDATLATLKIQPSEPRDSAVYFCASGSGTSVNEQFFGPGTRLTVL.

In DNA, the CDR3 is TGTGCCAGTTCCCCAATGGTTGCGGGAGCTGATACGCAGTATTTT. It encodes CASSPMVAGADTQYF. V gene TRBV19 combines with J gene TRBJ2-3; the match to TRBD2 covers 7 bases. CDR3 length equals 15 residues. The junction had 14 bases not matched to a gene; V was cut back by 8 bases and J by 6 bases. Germline-derived CDR1 and CDR2 are LNHDA and SQIVND (reference sequence).

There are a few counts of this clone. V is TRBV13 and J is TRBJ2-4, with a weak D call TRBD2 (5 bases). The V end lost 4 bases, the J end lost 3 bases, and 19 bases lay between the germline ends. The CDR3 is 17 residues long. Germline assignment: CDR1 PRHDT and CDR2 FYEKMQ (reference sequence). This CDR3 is CASSSYTQTGVKNIQYF. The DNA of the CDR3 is TGTGCCAGCAGCTCGTACACCCAAACCGGGGTCAAAAACATTCAGTACTTC.

CDR3 DNA sequence: TGTGCCTGGGGGGGAGGGTACGAGCAGTACTTC. Its protein product is CAWGGGYEQYF. The chain is built from TRBV30 and TRBJ2-7; 7 bases line up with TRBD2. Germline assignment: CDR1 GTSNPN and CDR2 SVGIG (reference sequence). The CDR3 extends over 11 amino acids. V shed 5 bases and J 4 bases; nucleotides not matched to a gene: 2.

Here the CDR3 DNA reads TGTGCCACCAGCAGTTTCCCGGGACACGTGAACACTGAAGCTTTCTTT. Its translation: CATSSFPGHVNTEAFF. The chain recombines TRBV15 with TRBJ1-1; D perhaps matches TRBD1 (6 bases). The length of the CDR3 is 16 residues. Per germline, CDR1 LNHNV and CDR2 YYDKDF (reference sequence). V lost 3 bases and J 0 bases, leaving 14 bases between the germline ends.

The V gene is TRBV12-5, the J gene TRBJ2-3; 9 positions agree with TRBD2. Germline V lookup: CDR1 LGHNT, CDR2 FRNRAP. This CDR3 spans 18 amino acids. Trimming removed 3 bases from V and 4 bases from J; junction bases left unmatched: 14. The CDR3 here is CASGFSLAGTPRADTQYF. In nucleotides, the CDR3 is TGTGCTAGTGGTTTTTCCCTAGCGGGAACCCCTAGGGCAGATACGCAGTATTTT.

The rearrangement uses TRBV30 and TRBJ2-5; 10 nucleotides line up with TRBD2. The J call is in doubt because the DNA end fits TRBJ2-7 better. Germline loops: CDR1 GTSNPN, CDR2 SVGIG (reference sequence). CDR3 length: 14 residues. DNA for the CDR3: TGTGCCTGGAGCCCTAGCGGGAGTTCGGCCGAGCAGTACTTC. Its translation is CAWSPSGSSAEQYF.

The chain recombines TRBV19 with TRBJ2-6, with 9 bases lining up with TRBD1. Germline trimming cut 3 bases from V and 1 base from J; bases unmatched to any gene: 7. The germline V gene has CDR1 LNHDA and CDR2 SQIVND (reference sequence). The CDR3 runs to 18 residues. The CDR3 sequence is CASSIQGTGKSGANVLTF. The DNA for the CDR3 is TGTGCCAGTAGTATCCAGGGGACAGGGAAGTCTGGGGCCAACGTCCTGACTTTC.

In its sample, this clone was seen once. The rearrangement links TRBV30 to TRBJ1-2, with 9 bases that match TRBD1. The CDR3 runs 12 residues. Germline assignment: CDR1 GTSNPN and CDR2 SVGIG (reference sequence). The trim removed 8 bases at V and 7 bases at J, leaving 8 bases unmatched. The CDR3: CAGSDRGSGYTF. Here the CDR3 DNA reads TGTGCCGGATCGGACAGGGGAAGTGGCTACACCTTC.

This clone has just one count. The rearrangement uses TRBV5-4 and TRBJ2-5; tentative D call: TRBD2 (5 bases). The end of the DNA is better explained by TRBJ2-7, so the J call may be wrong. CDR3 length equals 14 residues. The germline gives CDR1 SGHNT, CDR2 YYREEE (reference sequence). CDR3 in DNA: TGTGCCAGCAGCGCCCGGACTGGTACCTACGAGCAGTACTTC. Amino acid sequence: CASSARTGTYEQYF.

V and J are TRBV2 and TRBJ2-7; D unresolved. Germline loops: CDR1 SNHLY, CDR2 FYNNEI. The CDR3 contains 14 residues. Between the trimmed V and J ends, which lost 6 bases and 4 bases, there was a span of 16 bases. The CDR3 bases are TGTGCCAGCAGGCCCTTTGTTGGCCAGTACGAGCAGTACTTC. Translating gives CASRPFVGQYEQYF.

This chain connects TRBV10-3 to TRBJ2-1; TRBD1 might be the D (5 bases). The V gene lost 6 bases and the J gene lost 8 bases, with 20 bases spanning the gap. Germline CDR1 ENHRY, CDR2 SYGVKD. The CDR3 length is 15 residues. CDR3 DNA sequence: TGTGCCATCAGGACCACAGGTACCCTCGTGGATGAGCAGTTCTTC. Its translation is CAIRTTGTLVDEQFF.

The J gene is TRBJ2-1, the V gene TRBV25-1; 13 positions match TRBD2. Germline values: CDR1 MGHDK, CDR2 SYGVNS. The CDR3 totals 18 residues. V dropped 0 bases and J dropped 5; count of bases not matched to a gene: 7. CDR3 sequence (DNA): TGTGCCAGCAGTGAATATTTAGGACTAGCGGGAGCCGACAATGAGCAGTTCTTC. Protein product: CASSEYLGLAGADNEQFF.

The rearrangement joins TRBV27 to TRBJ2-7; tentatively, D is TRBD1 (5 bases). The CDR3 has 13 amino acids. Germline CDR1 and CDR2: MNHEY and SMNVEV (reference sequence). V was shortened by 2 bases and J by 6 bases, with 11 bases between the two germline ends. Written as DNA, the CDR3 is TGTGCCAGCAGTTTAGGCAGGGTAGGCGAGCAGTACTTC. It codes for CASSLGRVGEQYF.

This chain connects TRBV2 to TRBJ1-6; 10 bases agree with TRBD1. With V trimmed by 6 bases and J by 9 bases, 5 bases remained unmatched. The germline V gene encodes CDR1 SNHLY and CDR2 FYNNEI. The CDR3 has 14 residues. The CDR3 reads CASRGTGEPSPLHF. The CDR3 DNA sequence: TGTGCCAGCAGGGGGACAGGGGAGCCTTCACCCCTCCACTTT.

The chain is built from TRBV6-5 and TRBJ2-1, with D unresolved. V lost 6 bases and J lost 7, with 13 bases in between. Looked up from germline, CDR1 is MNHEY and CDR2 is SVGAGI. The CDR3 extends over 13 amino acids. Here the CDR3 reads CASSFTVENEQFF. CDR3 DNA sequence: TGTGCCAGCAGCTTTACGGTTGAGAATGAGCAGTTCTTC.

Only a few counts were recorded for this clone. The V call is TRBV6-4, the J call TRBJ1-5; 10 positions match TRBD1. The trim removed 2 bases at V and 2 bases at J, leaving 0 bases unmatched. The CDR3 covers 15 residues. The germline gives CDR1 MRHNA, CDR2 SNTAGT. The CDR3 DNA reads TGTGCCAGCAGTGACGGGACAGGGGGCAATCAGCCCCAGCATTTT. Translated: CASSDGTGGNQPQHF.

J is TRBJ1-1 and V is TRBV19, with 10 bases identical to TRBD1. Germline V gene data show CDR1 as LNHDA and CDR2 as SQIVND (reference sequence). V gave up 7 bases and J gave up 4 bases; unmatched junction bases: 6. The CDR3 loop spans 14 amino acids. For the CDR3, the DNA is TGTGCCAGTATCACGGGACAGGGGAGCACTGAAGCTTTCTTT. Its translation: CASITGQGSTEAFF.

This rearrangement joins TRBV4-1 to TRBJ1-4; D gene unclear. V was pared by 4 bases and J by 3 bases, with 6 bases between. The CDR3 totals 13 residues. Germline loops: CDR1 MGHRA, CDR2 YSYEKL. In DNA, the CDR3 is TGCGCCAGCAGCCTTCAGTCTAATGAAAAACTGTTTTTT. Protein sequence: CASSLQSNEKLFF.

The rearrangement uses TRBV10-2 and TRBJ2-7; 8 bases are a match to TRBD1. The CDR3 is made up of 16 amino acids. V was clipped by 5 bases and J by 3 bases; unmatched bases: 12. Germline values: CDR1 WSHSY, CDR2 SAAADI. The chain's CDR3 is CASSRVLGQGIYEQYF. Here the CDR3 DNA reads TGCGCCAGCAGTCGGGTCCTAGGACAGGGAATCTACGAGCAGTACTTC.

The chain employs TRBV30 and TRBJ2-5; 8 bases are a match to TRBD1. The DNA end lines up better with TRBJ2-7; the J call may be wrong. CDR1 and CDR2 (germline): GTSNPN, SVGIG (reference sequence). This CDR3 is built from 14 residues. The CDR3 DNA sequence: TGTGCCTGGAGTGTTAACAGGGGGTCCTACGAGCAGTACTTC. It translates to CAWSVNRGSYEQYF.

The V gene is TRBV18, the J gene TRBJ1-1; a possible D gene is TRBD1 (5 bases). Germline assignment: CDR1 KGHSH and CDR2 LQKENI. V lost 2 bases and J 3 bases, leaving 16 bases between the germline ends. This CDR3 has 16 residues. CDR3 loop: CASSPFGGGVDTEAFF. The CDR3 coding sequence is TGTGCCAGCTCACCATTCGGCGGGGGTGTGGACACTGAAGCTTTCTTT.

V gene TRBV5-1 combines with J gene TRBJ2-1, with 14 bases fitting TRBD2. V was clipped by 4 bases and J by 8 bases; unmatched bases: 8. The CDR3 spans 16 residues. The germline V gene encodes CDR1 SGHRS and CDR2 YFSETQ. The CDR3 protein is CASSPPGLAGVYEQFF. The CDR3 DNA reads TGCGCCAGCAGCCCGCCGGGACTAGCGGGAGTCTATGAGCAGTTCTTC. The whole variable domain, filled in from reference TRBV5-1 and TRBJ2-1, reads KAGVTQTPRYLIKTRGQQVTLSCSPISGHRSVSWYQQTPGQGLQFLFEYFSETQRNKGNFPGRFSGRQFSNSRSEMNVSTLELGDSALYLCASSPPGLAGVYEQFFGPGTRLTVL.

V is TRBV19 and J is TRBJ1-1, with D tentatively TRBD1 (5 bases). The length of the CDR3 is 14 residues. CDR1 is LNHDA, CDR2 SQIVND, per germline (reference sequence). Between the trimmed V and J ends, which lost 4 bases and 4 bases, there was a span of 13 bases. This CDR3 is CASSNTWGGTEAFF. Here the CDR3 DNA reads TGTGCCAGTAGTAACACCTGGGGCGGCACTGAAGCTTTCTTT.